This is a list of T cell receptor beta chains from one sample in a study of T-cell memory formation after mild COVID-19. One entry per CDR3 protein, called by TCRdb with MiXCR from the 5' RACE reads. The sample holds roughly 320,000 distinct CDR3 sequences; approximately 27% are singletons and the top ten take around an eighth. Source material: PBMCs or a T cell subset sorted from them (not recorded which). The receptor set was obtained from an adult woman who had mild COVID-19 (a few samples of this study predate the infection). Cell type and time point are not known. Each CDR3 is given with its conserved first and last residue. Fields, in order: V gene, J gene, CDR3 protein.

>TRBV4-2|TRBJ2-7
CASSQDAHYEQYF
>TRBV4-2|TRBJ1-5
CASSQAPQGSNQPQHF
>TRBV7-9|TRBJ1-1
CASIRAGGTEAFF
>TRBV29-1|TRBJ1-1
CSVPLAGQGRSEAFF
>TRBV29-1|TRBJ2-5
CSVGTAYHYQETQYF
>TRBV7-6|TRBJ2-3
CASSPSLAGGLRDTQYF
>TRBV11-2|TRBJ2-3
CASSLGAGPTDTQYF
>TRBV12-3/TRBV12-4|TRBJ2-3
CASSLAGTGGDTQYF
>TRBV12-3/TRBV12-4|TRBJ2-3
CASTPGLGSGGLETTDTQYF
>TRBV7-9|TRBJ2-3
CASSNPVPTDTQYF
>TRBV11-2|TRBJ2-3
CASTVRGSQDTQYF
>TRBV29-1|TRBJ1-4
CSVEDHGEDFQVGKLFF
>TRBV13|TRBJ1-1
CASSLEGRVETEAFF
>TRBV20-1|TRBJ1-5
CSASSGTGNQPQHF
>TRBV10-3|TRBJ2-3
CAITLGRGTDTQYF
>TRBV5-6|TRBJ2-7
CASTWDRTYEQYF
>TRBV11-2|TRBJ2-1
CASSLARGRSDEQFF
>TRBV24-1|TRBJ1-1
CATGGSGGNTEAFF
>TRBV7-9|TRBJ2-3
CASSYLEVTQYF
>TRBV11-2|TRBJ2-7
CASSPWDSTYEQYF
>TRBV7-7|TRBJ2-3
CASSLEAFTDTQYF
>TRBV24-1|TRBJ2-2
CATSDPIVTGFTGELFF
>TRBV27|TRBJ2-7
CASSPYSGGYEQYF
>TRBV20-1|TRBJ1-1
CSARDYPEAFF
>TRBV5-5|TRBJ2-5
CASSLTGYEETQYF
>TRBV29-1|TRBJ2-7
CSVDFGRGYEQYF
>TRBV5-4|TRBJ2-5
CASSWGTGRKETQYF
>TRBV12-3/TRBV12-4|TRBJ2-7
CASSRDFWEQYF
>TRBV5-1|TRBJ1-4
CASSFTVPSREKLFF
>TRBV7-9|TRBJ2-5
CASSASGNQETQYF
>TRBV10-3|TRBJ1-1
CAISHHKNTEAFF